The rows below give T cell receptor beta chains drawn from one sample of a study of CD8 T cells in ankylosing spondylitis. TCRdb re-called the 5' RACE reads through MiXCR, storing one row per CDR3 protein. The table shows roughly 130,000 distinct CDR3 sequences, with 12% to 15% occurring only once. The sample consisted of blood, either unsorted or a sorted T cell fraction (not recorded which). Every receptor here comes from a female donor with ankylosing spondylitis or in good health (not recorded which). Both conserved end residues are part of each CDR3. D genes are given only for firm matches. Clone size is given for some rows only: seen once, a few or many times, or a class if the clone is expanded.

d_gene	v_gene	abundance	j_gene	CDR3nt	CDR3aa
-	TRBV5-5	many	TRBJ2-5	TGTGCCAGCAGCTGGGGAACAGGGCAAGAGACCCAGTACTTC	CASSWGTGQETQYF
-	TRBV11-2	few	TRBJ2-7	TGTGCCAGCAGCTTTCGGGACACAAGCTCCTACGAGCAGTACTTC	CASSFRDTSSYEQYF
TRBD2	TRBV7-2	-	TRBJ2-7	TGTGCCAGCAGCTCAGCGGGACTTCCTCGCTACGAGCAGTACTTC	CASSSAGLPRYEQYF
TRBD2	TRBV5-1	few	TRBJ2-2	TGCGCCAGCTGCCTAGCGGGAACGAACACCGGGGAGCTGTTTTTT	CASCLAGTNTGELFF
TRBD1	TRBV5-1	many	TRBJ2-2	TGCGCCAGCAGCTTGCTGACAGGGATGGCCGGGGAGCTGTTTTTT	CASSLLTGMAGELFF
TRBD2	TRBV6-1	-	TRBJ2-7	TGTGCCATACGGGGGGGGCCTCCCAACCACGAGCAGTACTTC	CAIRGGPPNHEQYF
-	TRBV12-3/TRBV12-4	few	TRBJ2-7	TGTGCCAGCAGCAACCGGGAGAAGGATATTTACGAGCAGTACTTC	CASSNREKDIYEQYF
TRBD2	TRBV12-3/TRBV12-4	many	TRBJ2-2	TGTGCCAGCAGTTCGAGACTAGCTGTCGGGGAGCTGTTTTTT	CASSSRLAVGELFF
-	TRBV7-9	-	TRBJ2-7	TGTGCCAGCAGCTCCGGCAGGGCCGATTACGAGCAGTACTTC	CASSSGRADYEQYF
-	TRBV12-3/TRBV12-4	-	TRBJ1-1	TGTGCCAGCATCCCCGACGGAATGAACACTGAAGCTTTCTTT	CASIPDGMNTEAFF
TRBD1	TRBV3-1	many	TRBJ1-1	TGTGCCAGCAGCCCTACGGGACAGGGAGACGGAACTGAAGCTTTCTTT	CASSPTGQGDGTEAFF
-	TRBV20-1	many	TRBJ2-5	TGCAGTGCTAGATCCAACCCCTTGTTTGCCCAGTACTTC	CSARSNPLFAQYF
TRBD1	TRBV11-1	many	TRBJ1-1	TGTGCCAGCAGCCCAGTGACAGGGAAGAACACTGAAGCTTTCTTT	CASSPVTGKNTEAFF
-	TRBV5-1	many	TRBJ2-7	TGCGCCAGCAGCTTCCTAAAGGAAACCGAGCAGTACTTC	CASSFLKETEQYF
-	TRBV29-1	many	TRBJ2-3	TGCAGCGCGGGCGGCGTTAAAGATACGCAGTATTTT	CSAGGVKDTQYF
TRBD1	TRBV20-1	few	TRBJ2-1	TGCAGTGCTAGAGTTACAGGGGGAAGGTACAATGAGCAGTTCTTC	CSARVTGGRYNEQFF
-	TRBV20-1	many	TRBJ2-3	TGCAGTGCGATACCCGACCCGTTAGATACGCAGTATTTT	CSAIPDPLDTQYF
TRBD2	TRBV7-3	-	TRBJ2-2	TGTGCCAGCAGGGCGGGAGGCACCGGGGAGCTGTTTTTT	CASRAGGTGELFF
TRBD1	TRBV5-1	many	TRBJ2-4	TGCGCCAGCAGTCCCGGATTAGACAGGGACCTTCTGGTCAAAAACATTCAGTACTTC	CASSPGLDRDLLVKNIQYF